The next 22 T cell receptor beta chains were all read from a single sample in a study of blood T cell repertoires in COVID-19. Clones were read by immunoSEQ multiplex PCR, and TCRdb kept only the in-frame ones, dropping some. The sample lists 270,000 or so clones, more than 65% seen once, with less than 4% in the top ten. The sequencing input was peripheral blood. The receptor set was obtained from a woman aged 18 to 35 with acute or convalescent COVID-19.

The CDR3 nucleotides read TGTGCCAGCAGCCGGACAGGAAACTATGGCTACACCTTC. This encodes CASSRTGNYGYTF. This chain uses TRBV14 with TRBJ1-2; 7 bases line up with TRBD1. Germline CDR1 reads SGHDN; CDR2 reads FVKESK. Unmatched junction bases numbered 1, after V lost 4 bases and J lost 2 bases. This CDR3 has 13 residues.

The chain joins TRBV7-2 to TRBJ1-2; D remains unclear. CDR1 and CDR2 (germline): SGHTA, FQGNSA. Trimming stripped 7 bases from V and 4 bases from J, with 13 bases between. There are 13 residues in the CDR3. In DNA form, the CDR3 reads TGTGCCAGCAACGCAGATAATATCTATGGCTACACCTTC. It translates to CASNADNIYGYTF. Looking up the rest from reference TRBV7-2 and TRBJ1-2 gives the full variable domain: GAGVSQSPSNKVTEKGKDVELRCDPISGHTALYWYRQSLGQGLEFLIYFQGNSAPDKSGLPSDRFSAERTGGSVSTLTIQRTQQEDSAVYLCASNADNIYGYTFGSGTRLTVV.

V usage is TRBV7-2 and J usage is TRBJ1-1, with a weak D call TRBD1 (5 bases). Germline CDR1 SGHTA, CDR2 FQGNSA. The CDR3 sequence is 15 residues long. Trimming stripped 2 bases from V and 1 base from J, with 11 bases between. CDR3 DNA sequence: TGTGCCAGCAGCTTAAGTCTTACAGGGAACACTGAAGCTTTCTTT. It is translated as CASSLSLTGNTEAFF.

This clone was counted once. The CDR3 spells CASSQGPGNEANYGYTF. The CDR3 DNA follows: TGTGCCAGCAGCCAAGGGCCGGGGAATGAGGCAAACTATGGCTACACCTTC. The chain recombines TRBV14 with TRBJ1-2; D not resolved. There are 17 residues in the CDR3. Germline V gene sequence: CDR1 SGHDN, CDR2 FVKESK. The V gene lost 1 base and the J gene lost 2 bases, with 17 bases spanning the gap.

This clone was recorded once. The chain combines TRBV4-1 with TRBJ2-6, with unresolved D. Germline CDR1 is MGHRA and CDR2 is YSYEKL. The CDR3 is 18 residues long. The ends were cut back, 1 base at V and 1 base at J, with 14 bases in the middle. The CDR3 bases are TGCGCCAGCAGCCAAGTGGAATCTAGTTTGTCTGGGGCCAACGTCCTGACTTTC. It is translated as CASSQVESSLSGANVLTF.

This clone was counted once. The genes are TRBV6-1 and TRBJ2-7; no reliable D call. V lost 2 bases, J lost 0 bases, and 8 bases lay in between. The CDR3 has 14 residues. The germline V gene has CDR1 MNHNS and CDR2 SASEGT. CDR3 region: CASSEYSSSYEQYF. In DNA, the CDR3 is TGTGCCAGCAGTGAATATTCTAGCTCCTACGAGCAGTACTTC.

The V gene is TRBV6-2 or TRBV6-3, the J gene TRBJ1-1; D not certain. Germline V gene lookup returns CDR1 MNHEY and CDR2 SVGEGT. The CDR3 consists of 16 residues. V was cut by 5 bases and J by 0 bases, with 16 bases left in between. CDR3 sequence (DNA): TGTGCCAGCAGTCCGGGGTGGCAGAGGATGAACACTGAAGCTTTCTTT. Its protein is CASSPGWQRMNTEAFF.

V usage is TRBV25-1 and J usage is TRBJ2-7; D may be TRBD2 (6 bases). The V end was cut by 8 bases, the J end by 1 base, with 12 bases between. The CDR3 spans 13 residues. Germline CDR1 and CDR2: MGHDK and SYGVNS. CDR3 in amino acids: CASGDGGSYEQYF. In DNA, the CDR3 is TGTGCCAGCGGGGACGGGGGATCCTACGAGCAGTACTTC.

The CDR3, as DNA: TGCGCCAGCAGCTTGGGACCGGGAGCGGGCTCAGATACGCAGTATTTT. Amino acids: CASSLGPGAGSDTQYF. The V and J genes are TRBV5-1 and TRBJ2-3; TRBD2 might be the D (6 bases). Germline CDR1 reads SGHRS; CDR2 reads YFSETQ. The CDR3 is 16 amino acids. Trimming took off 0 bases at V and 4 bases at J, with 15 bases between the two ends.

This clone was counted a single time. J is TRBJ1-1 and V is TRBV6-5; 12 positions match TRBD1. The CDR3 contains 15 residues. CDR1 MNHEY and CDR2 SVGAGI come from the germline V gene. The V and J ends lost 5 bases and 5 bases, in that order; junction bases with no gene match: 6. The CDR3 sequence: CASSTGTGGGTEAFF. CDR3 nucleotides: TGTGCCAGCAGTACAGGGACAGGGGGCGGAACTGAAGCTTTCTTT.

V gene TRBV5-1 combines with J gene TRBJ2-1, with D possibly being TRBD1 (5 bases). Germline V gene sequence: CDR1 SGHRS, CDR2 YFSETQ. Trimming took off 0 bases at V and 5 bases at J, with 9 bases between the two ends. The CDR3 is made up of 14 amino acids. The CDR3 loop reads CASSLGQPNNEQFF. CDR3 in DNA: TGCGCCAGCAGCTTGGGACAGCCAAACAATGAGCAGTTCTTC.

The rearrangement uses TRBV28 and TRBJ1-3; D possibly corresponds to TRBD1 (6 bases). With 6 bases removed from V and 0 bases from J, the gap between germline ends came to 15 bases. Germline CDR1 reads MDHEN; CDR2 reads SYDVKM. The CDR3 consists of 16 residues. The DNA for the CDR3 is TGTGCCAGCAGCTCGCGGGGGGGGCCCTCTGGAAACACCATATATTTT. Protein product: CASSSRGGPSGNTIYF.

This rearrangement joins TRBV14 to TRBJ2-1, with D possibly matching TRBD1 (6 bases). This CDR3 comprises 15 residues. V was shortened by 3 bases and J by 2 bases, with 11 bases between the two germline ends. Germline V gene data show CDR1 as SGHDN and CDR2 as FVKESK. CDR3 bases: TGTGCCAGCAGCCACCAGGGGACCGCCTACAATGAGCAGTTCTTC. This sequence encodes CASSHQGTAYNEQFF.

The chain couples TRBV29-1 to TRBJ2-2, with a tentative D call TRBD1 (6 bases). Germline V gives CDR1 SQVTM, CDR2 ANQGSEA. Trimming shortened V by 7 bases and J by 3 bases, and 9 bases separated the two germline ends. This CDR3 is 12 amino acids long. The CDR3 sequence is CSGGQYTGELFF. CDR3 coding DNA: TGCAGCGGAGGACAGTACACCGGGGAGCTGTTTTTT.

V gene TRBV11-3 combines with J gene TRBJ1-1; D is perhaps TRBD1 (5 bases). This CDR3 comprises 12 residues. V was pared by 3 bases and J by 10 bases, with 12 bases between. Germline assignment: CDR1 SGHNT and CDR2 YENEEA. The CDR3 DNA follows: TGTGCCAGCAGCTTGGTGGGGCAGCCAGCTTTCTTT. Its translation is CASSLVGQPAFF.

The gene calls are TRBV28 and TRBJ2-4; tentative D call: TRBD2 (6 bases). This CDR3 region has 18 residues. Germline CDR1 and CDR2: MDHEN and SYDVKM. Trimming took 5 bases from V and 3 from J, leaving 23 bases between them. CDR3 coding DNA: TGTGCCAGCAGTGCGCATCTGGGGGGACGGCGGGGCAAAAACATTCAGTACTTC. Translating it yields CASSAHLGGRRGKNIQYF. The full variable domain, completed using reference TRBV28 and TRBJ2-4, is DVKVTQSSRYLVKRTGEKVFLECVQDMDHENMFWYRQDPGLGLRLIYFSYDVKMKEKGDIPEGYSVSREKKERFSLILESASTNQTSMYLCASSAHLGGRRGKNIQYFGAGTRLSVL.

The chain recombines TRBV9 with TRBJ1-6, with 8 bases fitting TRBD1. The trim removed 0 bases at V and 8 bases at J, leaving 4 bases unmatched. Germline CDR1 reads SGDLS; CDR2 reads YYNGEE. The CDR3 has 15 amino acids. The CDR3 DNA reads as TGTGCCAGCAGCGTAGCAGGGGGCCCACATTCACCCCTCCACTTT. Translating gives CASSVAGGPHSPLHF.

The chain carries TRBV28 and TRBJ2-1, with TRBD2 matching over 8 bases. Germline assignment: CDR1 MDHEN and CDR2 SYDVKM. The CDR3 is 14 residues long. Trimming took 6 bases from V and 8 from J; bases not matched to a gene: 9. CDR3 sequence reads: CASRSFGTRDEQFF. For the CDR3, the DNA is TGTGCCAGCAGATCTTTTGGGACTAGGGATGAGCAGTTCTTC.

The CDR3 reads CASSPGGGLGGYTF. The CDR3 DNA reads as TGTGCCAGCAGCCCGGGTGGCGGACTGGGTGGCTACACCTTC. V is TRBV7-9 and J is TRBJ1-2, with D unresolved. CDR3 length: 14 residues. Germline V gene sequence: CDR1 SEHNR, CDR2 FQNEAQ (reference sequence). V lost 5 bases and J 7 bases, leaving 17 bases between the germline ends.

This chain joins TRBV6-5 and TRBJ2-7; 8 nucleotides agree with TRBD2. There are 14 residues in the CDR3. Per the germline V gene, CDR1 is MNHEY and CDR2 is SVGAGI. V dropped 8 bases and J dropped 6; count of bases not matched to a gene: 12. This CDR3 reads CASGYREGLSEQYF. In DNA form, the CDR3 reads TGTGCCAGCGGCTACCGGGAGGGACTTTCCGAGCAGTACTTC.

As concerns this clone: This sample also contains other DNA sequences that code for the same CDR3. The chain couples TRBV5-1 to TRBJ2-1, with 10 bases matching TRBD1. CDR1 is SGHRS, CDR2 YFSETQ, per germline. J gave up 4 bases and V 4 bases, and 5 bases lay outside the gene matches. This CDR3 is 15 amino acids long. CDR3 in amino acids: CASSPGTGVYNEQFF. The CDR3 nucleotides read TGCGCCAGCAGCCCCGGGACAGGGGTGTACAATGAGCAGTTCTTC.

The J gene is TRBJ1-4, the V gene TRBV7-9; possibly TRBD1 for D (6 bases). The CDR3 sequence is 14 residues long. Trimming pared 5 bases from V and 6 bases from J, leaving 13 bases between. CDR1 and CDR2 from the germline V gene are SEHNR and FQNEAQ (reference sequence). The CDR3 region is CASSQPGGYEKLFF. In DNA form, the CDR3 reads TGTGCCAGCAGCCAGCCGGGGGGCTATGAAAAACTGTTTTTT.